This TCR beta chain was recorded in a study of response to subunit inactivated influenza vaccine. Whole-study results and caveats: Few additional T cells are recruited per seasonal influenza vaccination, authors suggested.

This clonotype was seen only a few times. No antigen is known for it. In TCRdb, the RT-PCR reads were re-called with MiXCR into one record per CDR3 protein. The data contain 600,000 to 700,000 distinct CDR3 sequences, 13% to 15% of them singletons. This CDR3 has 14 residues. The V gene's germline CDR1 is LGHDT and CDR2 YNNKEL (reference sequence). V lost 2 bases to trimming and J lost 3 bases, with 10 bases between them. This TCR came from a man aged 45 to 65 who received an inactivated influenza vaccine. V is TRBV3-1 and J is TRBJ2-5; no reliable D call. The material was PBMCs from blood, obtained less than 15 days before vaccination. Here the CDR3 reads CASSQNVGEETQYF. The CDR3 coding sequence is TGTGCCAGCAGCCAAAACGTCGGTGAAGAGACCCAGTACTTC.